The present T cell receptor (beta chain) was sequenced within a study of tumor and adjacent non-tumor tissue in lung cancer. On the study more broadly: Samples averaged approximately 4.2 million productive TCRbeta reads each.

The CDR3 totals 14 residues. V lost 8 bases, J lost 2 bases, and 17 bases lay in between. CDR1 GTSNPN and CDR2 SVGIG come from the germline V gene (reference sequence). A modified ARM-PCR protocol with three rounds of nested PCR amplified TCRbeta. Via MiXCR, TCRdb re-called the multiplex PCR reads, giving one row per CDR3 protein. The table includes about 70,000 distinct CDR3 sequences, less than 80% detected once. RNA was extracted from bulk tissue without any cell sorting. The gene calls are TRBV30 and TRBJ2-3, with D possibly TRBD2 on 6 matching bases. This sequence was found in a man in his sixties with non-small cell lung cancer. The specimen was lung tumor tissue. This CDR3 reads CATSSVGYTDTQYF. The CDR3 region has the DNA TGTGCCACTTCTAGCGTGGGGTACACAGATACGCAGTATTTT.